A single sample is the source of the 2 T cell receptor beta chains below, sequenced in a study of glioma-infiltrating T cells after dendritic cell vaccination. Assay used: immunoSEQ multiplex PCR; TCRdb lists only in-frame clones, some missing. The sample lists around 58,000 clones, 75% to 90% seen once, with about 8.9% in the top ten. The sequencing here drew on blood, taken before dendritic cell vaccination. Receptor source: a human donor with glioblastoma.

The gene calls are TRBV10-3 and TRBJ2-7; 11 bases are shared with TRBD2. The CDR3 extends over 15 amino acids. In germline, CDR1 is ENHRY, CDR2 SYGVKD. V shed 2 bases, J shed 4 bases, and the junction held 4 bases outside the gene matches. DNA of the CDR3: TGTGCCATCAGTGAGACAAGACTAGCGGGGTACGAGCAGTACTTC. It codes for CAISETRLAGYEQYF.

The rearrangement links TRBV5-1 to TRBJ2-3; possible D gene TRBD2, 5 bases. Germline lookup yields CDR1 SGHRS and CDR2 YFSETQ. The CDR3 extends over 14 amino acids. V shed 3 bases and J shed 0 bases, with 8 bases lying between them. The CDR3 DNA follows: TGCGCCAGCAGCTGGACTCAAAGCACAGATACGCAGTATTTT. Amino acid sequence: CASSWTQSTDTQYF.